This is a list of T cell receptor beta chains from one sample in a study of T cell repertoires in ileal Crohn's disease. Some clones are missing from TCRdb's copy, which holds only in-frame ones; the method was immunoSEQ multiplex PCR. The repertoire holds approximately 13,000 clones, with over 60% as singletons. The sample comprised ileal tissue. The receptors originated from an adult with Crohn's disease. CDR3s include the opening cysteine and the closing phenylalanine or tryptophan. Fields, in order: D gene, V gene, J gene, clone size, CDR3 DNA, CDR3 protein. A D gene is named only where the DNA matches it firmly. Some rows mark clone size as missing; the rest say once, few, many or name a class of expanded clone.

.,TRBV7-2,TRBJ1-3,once,TGTGCCAGCAGCTTAGCTACGGTCGGAAACACCATATATTTT,CASSLATVGNTIYF
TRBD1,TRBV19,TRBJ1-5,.,TGTGCCAGTAGTAGAGGACAGGGACAGAAACGTGACAATCAGCCCCAGCATTTT,CASSRGQGQKRDNQPQHF
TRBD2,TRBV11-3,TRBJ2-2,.,TGTGCCAGCAGCTACGGTAGCGGGTCCTCCGGGGAGCTGTTTTTT,CASSYGSGSSGELFF
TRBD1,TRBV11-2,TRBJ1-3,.,TGTGCCAGCAGCCTCGGACAGGGAACCACCATATATTTT,CASSLGQGTTIYF
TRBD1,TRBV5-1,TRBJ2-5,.,TGCGCCAGCAGCAGGACAGGGAAAGAGACCCAGTACTTC,CASSRTGKETQYF
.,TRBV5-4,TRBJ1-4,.,TGTGCCAGCAGCTTGCTTTCGGGGAAGGGTGAAAAACTGTTTTTT,CASSLLSGKGEKLFF
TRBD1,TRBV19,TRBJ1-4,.,TGTGCCAGTAGTACGGGACAGGGGCGTGAAAAACTGTTTTTT,CASSTGQGREKLFF
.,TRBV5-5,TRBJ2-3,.,TGTGCCAGCAGCTTCGGGGAAAGGCTAGGTGGCACAGATACGCAGTATTTT,CASSFGERLGGTDTQYF
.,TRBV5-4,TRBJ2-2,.,TGTGCCAGCAGCCGAGGGGCAGGAAGTAGCGGAAACACCGGGGAGCTGTTTTTT,CASSRGAGSSGNTGELFF
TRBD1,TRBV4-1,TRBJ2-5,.,TGCGCCAGCAGCCTCACAGGGGGCCAAGAGACCCAGTACTTC,CASSLTGGQETQYF